These 18 T cell receptor beta chains originate from one sample sequenced in a study of regulatory T cells in long-lasting Graves disease. Construction of TCR beta libraries relied on iRepertoire HTBI primers and on Arm-PCR targeting CDR3 regions. From the multiplex PCR reads, TCRdb called clonotypes with MiXCR, one entry per CDR3 protein. The sample contains hundreds of thousands of distinct CDR3 sequences, more than 10% of which appear only once. Time point specified: newly diagnosed GD, antithyroid drugs for less than 3 months. From PBMCs, RNA was extracted and then used to make the TCR library. Another study also made use of these data, one on T cells in Graves' hyperthyroidism and ophthalmopathy.

Material: peripheral blood mononuclear cells (PBMCs), obtained at new diagnosis, from a patient treated with antithyroid drugs. The receptors were sampled from a woman between 25 and 40 years old with Graves disease.

The chain has TRBV19 and TRBJ1-1, with D possibly TRBD1 on 6 matching bases. V was cut by 4 bases and J by 7 bases, with 7 bases left in between. This CDR3 spans 11 amino acids. Germline V gene sequence: CDR1 LNHDA, CDR2 SQIVND (reference sequence). CDR3 sequence: CASSRTVEAFF. CDR3 DNA: TGTGCCAGTAGTAGGACAGTTGAAGCTTTCTTT.

This clonotype was counted many times. The chain joins TRBV20-1 to TRBJ2-7; D uncertain. CDR1 and CDR2 (germline): DFQATT, SNEGSKA (reference sequence). Trimming cost V 2 bases and J 2 bases, with 7 bases left between them. The CDR3 covers 12 residues. The CDR3 here is CSARFGPYEQYF. CDR3 nucleotides: TGCAGTGCTAGATTCGGACCCTACGAGCAGTACTTC.

The table lists this clonotype with many counts. CDR3 nucleotides: TGTGCCAGCAGTGAATGGGAAGGGACAGTGAATGAAAAACTGTTTTTT. Amino acids: CASSEWEGTVNEKLFF. V and J are TRBV25-1 and TRBJ1-4; 7 bases match TRBD1. J lost 5 bases, V lost 1 base, and 7 bases had no gene match. CDR3 length: 16 amino acids. Germline V gene data show CDR1 as MGHDK and CDR2 as SYGVNS.

This clonotype came up many times. This chain links TRBV12-3 or TRBV12-4 with TRBJ2-1; the match to TRBD2 covers 9 bases. The length of the CDR3 is 16 residues. V was pared by 6 bases and J by 8 bases, with 14 bases of the junction left unmatched. CDR3 nucleotide sequence: TGTGCCAGCAGCCCCTCGATAGCGGGGGCAGTGGATGAGCAGTTCTTC. Translating gives CASSPSIAGAVDEQFF.

This clonotype came up a few times. The chain joins TRBV7-9 to TRBJ2-7; perhaps TRBD2 as D (6 bases). The CDR3 contains 14 residues. V was cut by 4 bases and J by 6 bases, with 16 bases left in between. In germline, CDR1 is SEHNR, CDR2 FQNEAQ (reference sequence). The CDR3 reads CASSSSGVSPEQYF. The CDR3 nucleotides are TGTGCCAGCAGCTCCTCGGGGGTTAGTCCCGAGCAGTACTTC.

This clonotype was observed a handful of times. The rearrangement links TRBV18 to TRBJ2-1; 9 nucleotides line up with TRBD1. J was trimmed by 4 bases and V by 2 bases; bases with no gene match: 3. The length of the CDR3 is 15 residues. Germline CDR1 KGHSH, CDR2 LQKENI. CDR3 residues: CASSPRTGAYNEQFF. The CDR3, as DNA: TGTGCCAGCTCACCAAGGACAGGGGCATACAATGAGCAGTTCTTC.

This clonotype was detected ten times or more. The chain carries TRBV5-1 and TRBJ1-1; no clear D. CDR1 is SGHRS and CDR2 is YFSETQ in the germline V gene. The CDR3 sequence is 18 residues long. Deletions cut 0 bases from V and 6 bases from J, with 24 bases between. The CDR3 coding sequence is TGCGCCAGCAGCTTGGACGGCTCGGGTGTTAGACTTAGCGCTGAAGCTTTCTTT. Its protein product is CASSLDGSGVRLSAEAFF.

The DNA of the CDR3 is TGTGCCAGCACCACTAACCAAGCGGGAGGGTTCGATGAGCAGTTCTTC. This encodes CASTTNQAGGFDEQFF. The rearrangement links TRBV7-9 to TRBJ2-1; TRBD2 matches 10 bases. The germline gives CDR1 SEHNR, CDR2 FQNEAQ (reference sequence). The CDR3 totals 16 residues. With V trimmed by 7 bases and J by 8 bases, 14 bases remained unmatched.

This clonotype was seen only a few times. The J gene is TRBJ2-3, the V gene TRBV3-1, with 11 bases fitting TRBD2. With V trimmed by 6 bases and J by 4 bases, 6 bases remained unmatched. The germline V gene encodes CDR1 LGHDT and CDR2 YNNKEL (reference sequence). The CDR3 is 15 residues long. CDR3 sequence reads: CASSLLAGDPDTQYF. DNA for the CDR3: TGTGCCAGCAGTTTACTAGCGGGGGATCCAGATACGCAGTATTTT.

This clonotype was recorded at least ten times. The chain recombines TRBV19 with TRBJ2-2; D is possibly TRBD1 or TRBD2 (6 bases each). The CDR3 is 14 residues long. Germline lookup yields CDR1 LNHDA and CDR2 SQIVND (reference sequence). Trimming removed 7 bases at V and 4 bases at J, with 13 bases between. CDR3 bases: TGTGCCAGTAAACTCAGGGGAGGCACCGGGGAGCTGTTTTTT. Its translation: CASKLRGGTGELFF.

This clonotype was recorded a few times. This sequence joins TRBV28 and TRBJ2-7; TRBD1 matches 7 bases. CDR1 and CDR2 from the germline V gene are MDHEN and SYDVKM. V lost 3 bases, J lost 2 bases, and 4 bases stayed unmatched. The CDR3 loop spans 14 amino acids. CDR3 DNA: TGTGCCAGCAGTTTGGGGACAGCCCCCTACGAGCAGTACTTC. This translates into CASSLGTAPYEQYF.

The table lists this clonotype with many counts. V gene TRBV6-1 combines with J gene TRBJ1-5; D gene unclear. The CDR3 sequence is 14 residues long. V was trimmed by 6 bases and J by 1 base, leaving 10 bases between them. CDR1 is MNHNS, CDR2 SASEGT, per germline. The chain's CDR3 is CASSPDWSNQPQHF. The CDR3 coding sequence is TGTGCCAGCAGCCCCGATTGGAGCAATCAGCCCCAGCATTTT.

This clonotype has a handful of counts. The chain has TRBV20-1 and TRBJ2-3, with D tentatively TRBD2 (5 bases). Per germline, CDR1 DFQATT and CDR2 SNEGSKA (reference sequence). V lost 6 bases, J lost 1 base, and 14 bases lay in between. The CDR3 has 14 amino acids. CDR3 sequence reads: CSAFGLLRTDTQYF. CDR3 nucleotide sequence: TGCAGTGCCTTCGGACTCCTTCGCACAGATACGCAGTATTTT.

This clonotype was counted at least ten times. This chain links TRBV5-1 with TRBJ1-1; TRBD1 matches at 7 bases. The germline gives CDR1 SGHRS, CDR2 YFSETQ. This CDR3 has 15 residues. The V gene end was trimmed by 3 bases and the J gene end by 0 bases; junction bases not matched to a gene: 5. CDR3 residues: CASSSTGQMNTEAFF. The CDR3 DNA is TGCGCCAGCAGCTCAACGGGACAGATGAACACTGAAGCTTTCTTT. Full variable domain (rest looked up from reference TRBV5-1 and TRBJ1-1): KAGVTQTPRYLIKTRGQQVTLSCSPISGHRSVSWYQQTPGQGLQFLFEYFSETQRNKGNFPGRFSGRQFSNSRSEMNVSTLELGDSALYLCASSSTGQMNTEAFFGQGTRLTVV.

This clonotype was found a few times. This sequence may be a read error, since a much larger clone differs from it by one base. This chain links TRBV12-3 or TRBV12-4 with TRBJ2-7; 9 bases align to TRBD2. Losses at the gene ends were 4 bases for V and 9 bases for J; bases not matched to a gene: 10. The CDR3 covers 14 residues. The CDR3: CASSSSGRILGQYF. In DNA, the CDR3 is TGTGCCAGCAGTTCGAGCGGGAGGATCCTCGGGCAGTACTTC.

In this sample, this clonotype turned up a few times. The rearrangement uses TRBV13 and TRBJ1-1; D unclear. CDR3 length: 11 amino acids. Per the germline V gene, CDR1 is PRHDT and CDR2 is FYEKMQ (reference sequence). Deletions cut 5 bases from V and 6 bases from J, with 7 bases between. CDR3: CASSAEPEAFF. CDR3 bases: TGTGCCAGCAGCGCGGAACCTGAAGCTTTCTTT. The variable domain in full, completed from reference TRBV13 and TRBJ1-1, reads AAGVIQSPRHLIKEKRETATLKCYPIPRHDTVYWYQQGPGQDPQFLISFYEKMQSDKGSIPDRFSAQQFSDYHSELNMSSLELGDSALYFCASSAEPEAFFGQGTRLTVV.

This clonotype came up a few times. This sequence joins TRBV5-8 and TRBJ2-1; perhaps TRBD1 as D (5 bases). CDR1 is SGHTS and CDR2 is YDEGEE in the germline V gene. The CDR3 is made up of 14 amino acids. Trimming stripped 2 bases from V and 9 bases from J, with 15 bases between. This chain's CDR3 is CASSFTRVYGEQFF. CDR3 coding DNA: TGTGCCAGCAGCTTCACCAGGGTGTATGGTGAGCAGTTCTTC.

This clonotype came up many times. V and J are TRBV15 and TRBJ1-6, with D perhaps TRBD1 (5 bases). The V end lost 4 bases, the J end lost 7 bases, and 23 bases lay between the germline ends. The germline V gene encodes CDR1 LNHNV and CDR2 YYDKDF (reference sequence). This CDR3 is 18 amino acids long. The CDR3 nucleotides are TGTGCCACCAGCAAGGGAATAACCCTAGCGGAGGGGAATTCACCCCTCCACTTT. This encodes CATSKGITLAEGNSPLHF. Full variable domain (rest looked up from reference TRBV15 and TRBJ1-6): DAMVIQNPRYQVTQFGKPVTLSCSQTLNHNVMYWYQQKSSQAPKLLFHYYDKDFNNEADTPDNFQSRRPNTSFCFLDIRSPGLGDTAMYLCATSKGITLAEGNSPLHFGNGTRLTVT.